One and the same sample provided the 27 T cell receptor beta chains below, sequenced in a study of cytomegalovirus exposure and HLA in healthy donors. Both 60 Vbeta primers and 13 Jbeta primers went into the PCR. The protocol was immunoSEQ multiplex PCR, while the TCRdb copy is restricted to in-frame clones and leaves out a portion. The repertoire holds under 150,000 clones, with approximately 82% as singletons. Specimen: PBMCs. Every receptor here comes from a boy between 2 and 15 years old in good health and CMV-seronegative.

The count of this clone is one. The chain uses TRBV4-2 and TRBJ2-5, with D uncertain. This CDR3 has 14 amino acids. V dropped 1 base and J dropped 3 bases, with 9 bases sitting between them. Germline CDR1 is LGHNA and CDR2 is YNFKEQ. CDR3 DNA: TGTGCCAGCAGCCAAGGTGAGAACGAAGAGACCCAGTACTTC. It encodes CASSQGENEETQYF.

The chain carries TRBV18 and TRBJ1-2; D may be TRBD1 (6 bases). Per the germline V gene, CDR1 is KGHSH and CDR2 is LQKENI. The CDR3 is 15 amino acids. V was cut by 2 bases and J by 4 bases, with 14 bases left in between. CDR3 bases: TGTGCCAGCTCACCATCAAGGGGGGGGAGCTATGGCTACACCTTC. This translates into CASSPSRGGSYGYTF.

The CDR3 protein is CATSREAGGDYNEQFF. As DNA, the CDR3 is TGTGCCACCAGCAGAGAGGCGGGAGGTGACTACAATGAGCAGTTCTTC. The chain links TRBV15 to TRBJ2-1; 8 bases align to TRBD2. The V segment lost 0 bases and the J segment 3 bases; nucleotides outside the gene matches: 4. Germline CDR1 LNHNV, CDR2 YYDKDF (reference sequence). This CDR3 is 16 amino acids long.

This chain uses TRBV19 with TRBJ2-1, with 9 bases lining up with TRBD1. With V trimmed by 7 bases and J by 2 bases, 6 bases remained unmatched. The CDR3 consists of 15 residues. The germline gives CDR1 LNHDA, CDR2 SQIVND (reference sequence). The CDR3, as DNA: TGTGCCAGTACTGACAGGGGGGTCACCTACAATGAGCAGTTCTTC. Translating gives CASTDRGVTYNEQFF.

CDR3 DNA: TGTGCCAGCAGGACAGGTCTGGGGGAGCAGTACGTC. Protein product: CASRTGLGEQYV. The genes are TRBV27 and TRBJ2-7, with a possible D match to TRBD1 (6 bases). The CDR3 has 12 residues. The germline CDR1 and CDR2 sequences are MNHEY and SMNVEV (reference sequence). The V end was cut by 6 bases, the J end by 7 bases, with 13 bases between.

CDR3 sequence (DNA): TGTGCCAGCAGCCTGGGACAGCCAGATCAGCCCCAGCATTTT. Amino acids: CASSLGQPDQPQHF. This chain links TRBV2 with TRBJ1-5; 7 positions match TRBD1. Trimming at V came to 6 bases and at J to 5 bases, leaving 7 bases not matched to a gene. The germline CDR1 and CDR2 sequences are SNHLY and FYNNEI. The CDR3 is 14 amino acids.

J is TRBJ2-7 and V is TRBV30; TRBD2 might be the D (6 bases). Trimming cost V 2 bases and J 3 bases, with 14 bases left between them. The germline V gene encodes CDR1 GTSNPN and CDR2 SVGIG (reference sequence). The CDR3 extends over 14 amino acids. In DNA form, the CDR3 reads TGTGCCTGGAGTCCATGGTGGGAGGACTACGAGCAGTACTTC. Translating it yields CAWSPWWEDYEQYF.

The CDR3 sequence: CASSSLFGEDSKGYTF. The DNA of the CDR3 is TGTGCCAGCAGCTCGTTATTCGGAGAGGACTCTAAGGGCTACACCTTC. The J gene is TRBJ1-2, the V gene TRBV7-2; D is unclear. Germline V gives CDR1 SGHTA, CDR2 FQGNSA. V gave up 4 bases and J gave up 8 bases, with 23 bases separating them. The CDR3 loop spans 16 amino acids.

This clone was seen a single time. The chain uses TRBV7-9 and TRBJ2-1; a possible D gene is TRBD2 (5 bases). Trimming removed 5 bases at V and 9 bases at J, with 23 bases between. This CDR3 spans 16 amino acids. Germline V CDR1 and CDR2: SEHNR, FQNEAQ (reference sequence). In DNA form, the CDR3 reads TGTGCCAGCAGCCCCCTGACTTCGGGATCGTCTGGTGAGCAGTTCTTC. Amino acid sequence: CASSPLTSGSSGEQFF.

The chain has TRBV15 and TRBJ2-1; D is unresolved. Germline V gene lookup returns CDR1 LNHNV and CDR2 YYDKDF (reference sequence). The CDR3 runs 15 residues. The V end was cut by 0 bases, the J end by 6 bases, with 12 bases between. Written as DNA, the CDR3 is TGTGCCACCAGCAGAGATTTCCGGCCGGGCAATGAGCAGTTCTTC. This translates into CATSRDFRPGNEQFF.

This chain uses TRBV7-9 with TRBJ1-2; a weak D match, TRBD1 (6 bases). This CDR3 spans 15 amino acids. V lost 0 bases to trimming and J lost 1 base, with 9 bases between them. Germline V CDR1 and CDR2: SEHNR, FQNEAQ (reference sequence). The CDR3 region is CASSLAKGVNYGYTF. The CDR3 DNA follows: TGTGCCAGCAGCTTAGCGAAGGGGGTTAACTATGGCTACACCTTC.

CDR3: CASSAQGTGGYTGELFF. CDR3 nucleotide sequence: TGCGCCAGCAGCGCTCAGGGGACAGGCGGGTACACCGGGGAGCTGTTTTTT. This chain uses TRBV5-1 with TRBJ2-2; 8 positions agree with TRBD1. CDR1 and CDR2 from the germline V gene are SGHRS and YFSETQ. V trimming: 4 bases; J trimming: 3 bases; junction bases outside the gene matches: 11. The CDR3 contains 17 residues.

The chain carries TRBV9 and TRBJ1-5; D gene unclear. Trimming took off 0 bases at V and 4 bases at J, with 5 bases between the two ends. This CDR3 is built from 13 residues. Germline CDR1 is SGDLS and CDR2 is YYNGEE. The CDR3 DNA reads TGTGCCAGCAGCGTAGGGCAAAATCAGCCCCAGCATTTT. Encoded protein: CASSVGQNQPQHF.

Comments on this clone: The same CDR3 is also encoded by other DNA sequences in this sample. The genes are TRBV11-3 and TRBJ2-2; tentative D call: TRBD1 (6 bases). Germline V gene data show CDR1 as SGHNT and CDR2 as YENEEA. Trimming pared 6 bases from V and 6 bases from J, leaving 17 bases between. The CDR3 length is 15 residues. In DNA, the CDR3 is TGTGCCAGCAGATCCGATTTGGGGGCGTCCGGGGAGCTGTTTTTT. It codes for CASRSDLGASGELFF.

The genes are TRBV6-6 and TRBJ2-7, with TRBD2 identical over 9 bases. The CDR3 has 13 residues. Per germline, CDR1 MNHNY and CDR2 SVGAGI (reference sequence). The ends lost 10 bases at V and 7 bases at J; junction bases unmatched: 11. CDR3 region: CATRGLREGEQYV. CDR3 DNA: TGTGCCACCAGGGGTTTGCGGGAGGGAGAGCAGTACGTC.

V gene TRBV6-1 combines with J gene TRBJ2-7; D may be TRBD2 (6 bases). Germline values: CDR1 MNHNS, CDR2 SASEGT. The CDR3 length is 11 residues. V was clipped by 3 bases and J by 12 bases, with 12 bases between them. CDR3 region: CASSDWGEVYV. The CDR3 DNA is TGTGCCAGCAGTGACTGGGGGGAAGTGTACGTC.

The chain uses TRBV19 and TRBJ1-1; tentatively, D is TRBD1 (5 bases). The CDR3 spans 15 residues. The V end lost 3 bases, the J end lost 4 bases, and 15 bases lay between the germline ends. The germline gives CDR1 LNHDA, CDR2 SQIVND (reference sequence). DNA of the CDR3: TGTGCCAGTAGTATTGTGGGGGGTGGGGTCACTGAAGCTTTCTTT. Translation: CASSIVGGGVTEAFF.

V usage is TRBV12-5 and J usage is TRBJ1-2, with no clear D. This CDR3 has 13 residues. Trimming took off 2 bases at V and 4 bases at J, with 8 bases between the two ends. The V gene's germline CDR1 is LGHNT and CDR2 FRNRAP. Written as DNA, the CDR3 is TGTGCTAGTGGTTTGCCACAGACCTATGGCTACACCTTC. Protein: CASGLPQTYGYTF.

The chain combines TRBV11-2 with TRBJ1-2; TRBD1 matches 7 bases. Losses at the gene ends were 5 bases for V and 0 bases for J; bases not matched to a gene: 9. Per the germline V gene, CDR1 is SGHAT and CDR2 is FQNNGV. The CDR3 covers 16 residues. CDR3 nucleotide sequence: TGTGCCAGCAGCCTGACTGGGACAGCCACTAACTATGGCTACACCTTC. Its translation: CASSLTGTATNYGYTF.

The chain combines TRBV29-1 with TRBJ2-1; TRBD2 matches 13 bases. The CDR3 has 17 residues. The ends lost 6 bases at V and 4 bases at J; junction bases unmatched: 12. Germline CDR1 and CDR2: SQVTM and ANQGSEA. CDR3 in DNA: TGCAGCGTCCGAGGGAGAGGACTAGCGGGGGTTTACAATGAGCAGTTCTTC. This encodes CSVRGRGLAGVYNEQFF.

This rearrangement joins TRBV13 to TRBJ2-7; the match to TRBD1 covers 8 bases. The CDR3 is made up of 14 amino acids. V gave up 5 bases and J gave up 2 bases; unmatched junction bases: 5. Germline V gene sequence: CDR1 PRHDT, CDR2 FYEKMQ (reference sequence). The CDR3 DNA reads TGTGCCAGCAGCCTCCGGGACAGGACCTACGAGCAGTACTTC. Protein sequence: CASSLRDRTYEQYF.

This chain joins TRBV7-9 and TRBJ2-5; tentatively, D is TRBD1 (6 bases). V was cut by 4 bases and J by 3 bases, with 24 bases left in between. The CDR3 contains 18 residues. Germline CDR1 SEHNR, CDR2 FQNEAQ (reference sequence). The CDR3 DNA reads as TGTGCCAGCAGCTCGAACCGTGTAGCCGGACAGTCGAAAGAGACCCAGTACTTC. Translating it yields CASSSNRVAGQSKETQYF. Variable domain in full (rest from reference TRBV7-9 and TRBJ2-5): DTGVSQNPRHKITKRGQNVTFRCDPISEHNRLYWYRQTLGQGPEFLTYFQNEAQLEKSRLLSDRFSAERPKGSFSTLEIQRTEQGDSAMYLCASSSNRVAGQSKETQYFGPGTRLLVL.

This clone was recorded a few times. V usage is TRBV4-1 and J usage is TRBJ2-7, with D maybe TRBD2 (7 bases). This CDR3 spans 15 amino acids. Trimming cost V 2 bases and J 4 bases, with 15 bases left between them. CDR1 is MGHRA, CDR2 YSYEKL, per germline. The DNA of the CDR3 is TGCGCCAGCAGCCAAAAGGGGGAGGGCAGGTACGAGCAGTACGTC. Protein sequence: CASSQKGEGRYEQYV.

This chain links TRBV27 with TRBJ2-7; TRBD1 aligns across 8 bases. Trimming at V came to 3 bases and at J to 3 bases, leaving 10 bases not matched to a gene. Germline-derived CDR1 and CDR2 are MNHEY and SMNVEV (reference sequence). The CDR3 extends over 16 amino acids. CDR3: CASSFYGTGILYEQYF. In DNA, the CDR3 is TGTGCCAGCAGTTTTTATGGGACAGGAATCCTCTACGAGCAGTACTTC.

The chain recombines TRBV19 with TRBJ1-1, with a tentative D call TRBD1 (6 bases). Trimming shortened V by 3 bases and J by 8 bases, and 13 bases separated the two germline ends. The CDR3 spans 13 residues. The germline V gene has CDR1 LNHDA and CDR2 SQIVND (reference sequence). CDR3 region: CASSMGGGREAFF. CDR3 bases: TGTGCCAGTAGTATGGGAGGGGGACGAGAAGCTTTCTTT.

The chain carries TRBV9 and TRBJ1-1; D is possibly TRBD1 (5 bases). The CDR3 is 15 residues long. V lost 4 bases, J lost 1 base, and 14 bases lay in between. CDR1 is SGDLS, CDR2 YYNGEE, per germline. The CDR3 DNA reads TGTGCCAGCAGCCCGGGACTTAGGGCGAACACTGAAGCTTTCTTT. Translated, it gives CASSPGLRANTEAFF.

V usage is TRBV6-5 and J usage is TRBJ2-1, with TRBD2 matching over 12 bases. The V and J ends lost 4 bases and 5 bases, in that order; junction bases with no gene match: 6. Germline CDR1 MNHEY, CDR2 SVGAGI. This CDR3 spans 16 amino acids. The CDR3 nucleotides read TGTGCCAGCAGTTCTCGGACTAGCGGGGCCCACAATGAGCAGTTCTTC. Encoded protein: CASSSRTSGAHNEQFF.